The 27 T cell receptor beta chains given below trace back to one sample, sequenced in a study of CD8 T cells in ankylosing spondylitis. TCRdb independently ran MiXCR on the 5' RACE reads; one entry per CDR3 protein. The sample records 130,000 or so distinct CDR3 sequences, 9.5% to 12% being singletons. The source material was blood, either unsorted or a sorted T cell fraction (not recorded which). The source of these receptors is a female donor with ankylosing spondylitis or in good health (not recorded which).

This clonotype has at least ten counts. The V call is TRBV4-2, the J call TRBJ2-2; D is undetermined. The V gene's germline CDR1 is LGHNA and CDR2 YNFKEQ. The V and J ends lost 0 bases and 0 bases respectively, with 8 bases between them. The CDR3 has 16 amino acids. This CDR3 reads CASSQEITPNTGELFF. The CDR3 region has the DNA TGTGCCAGCAGCCAAGAAATAACTCCGAACACCGGGGAGCTGTTTTTT.

This clonotype was recorded at least ten times. The chain links TRBV28 to TRBJ2-1; TRBD1 is a possible D gene (6 bases). V dropped 2 bases and J dropped 8 bases, with 19 bases sitting between them. Germline assignment: CDR1 MDHEN and CDR2 SYDVKM. The CDR3 is 16 residues long. The CDR3: CASSLGGVQGIDEQFF. The CDR3 DNA follows: TGTGCCAGCAGTTTAGGTGGAGTACAGGGTATCGATGAGCAGTTCTTC.

V usage is TRBV25-1 and J usage is TRBJ2-1; D tentatively reads TRBD1 or TRBD2 (5 bases each). This CDR3 has 13 amino acids. In germline, CDR1 is MGHDK, CDR2 SYGVNS. V was cut by 11 bases and J by 4 bases, with 15 bases left in between. The CDR3 DNA is TGTGCCTCGACGGGGACGGAGTACAATGAGCAGTTCTTC. It specifies CASTGTEYNEQFF.

This clonotype appeared many times. This may stem from a read error, because a much larger clone lies one nucleotide away. The chain links TRBV12-3 or TRBV12-4 to TRBJ2-1; 8 nucleotides line up with TRBD2. The trim removed 8 bases at V and 3 bases at J, leaving 9 bases unmatched. This CDR3 is 15 amino acids long. The CDR3 bases are TGTGCCAGCCCCCCCACTAGCGGCGTCTACAATGAGCAGTTCTTC. This sequence encodes CASPPTSGVYNEQFF.

There are many counts of this clonotype. V and J are TRBV6-1 and TRBJ2-7, with 8 bases identical to TRBD2. This CDR3 has 16 amino acids. Germline V gene sequence: CDR1 MNHNS, CDR2 SASEGT. V shed 6 bases and J 4 bases; nucleotides not matched to a gene: 14. The CDR3 here is CASSRGLESGKYEQYF. CDR3 in DNA: TGTGCCAGCAGCCGGGGACTAGAGTCGGGGAAGTACGAGCAGTACTTC.

In its sample, this clonotype was seen many times. J is TRBJ2-7 and V is TRBV2; D could derive from TRBD1 or TRBD2 (6 bases each). There are 16 residues in the CDR3. Germline-derived CDR1 and CDR2 are SNHLY and FYNNEI. V lost 2 bases and J lost 3, with 17 bases in between. CDR3 in amino acids: CASSERIAGHDYEQYF. Written as DNA, the CDR3 is TGTGCCAGCAGTGAAAGGATTGCGGGACACGACTACGAGCAGTACTTC.

This clonotype was seen repeatedly, ten times or more. The V gene is TRBV20-1, the J gene TRBJ1-1; D is uncertain. V dropped 2 bases and J dropped 2 bases, with 9 bases sitting between them. The CDR3 has 13 amino acids. Germline V gene sequence: CDR1 DFQATT, CDR2 SNEGSKA (reference sequence). The chain's CDR3 is CSARLGGNTEAFF. CDR3 in DNA: TGCAGTGCTAGACTCGGAGGAAACACTGAAGCTTTCTTT.

In its sample, this clonotype was seen many times. This chain joins TRBV11-2 and TRBJ2-1; 12 bases match TRBD2. Germline loops: CDR1 SGHAT, CDR2 FQNNGV. V gave up 1 base and J gave up 0 bases; unmatched junction bases: 10. This CDR3 has 20 amino acids. This chain's CDR3 is CASSLGDLAGGESSYNEQFF. The CDR3 nucleotides read TGTGCCAGCAGCTTAGGTGACCTAGCGGGGGGGGAAAGCTCCTACAATGAGCAGTTCTTC.

A few counts support this clonotype. The genes are TRBV20-1 and TRBJ1-1; D not resolved. The ends were cut back, 1 base at V and 5 bases at J, with 17 bases in the middle. The germline gives CDR1 DFQATT, CDR2 SNEGSKA (reference sequence). The CDR3 is 15 amino acids. CDR3 DNA: TGCAGTGCTAGAGTCTATGACGAAAGAAGAACTGAAGCTTTCTTT. It specifies CSARVYDERRTEAFF.

This chain links TRBV11-2 with TRBJ2-2, with 10 bases that match TRBD1. Unmatched junction bases numbered 0, after V lost 4 bases and J lost 4 bases. Germline CDR1 SGHAT, CDR2 FQNNGV. This CDR3 is built from 14 residues. The CDR3, as DNA: TGTGCCAGCAGCTGGACAGGGGGCACCGGGGAGCTGTTTTTT. Protein product: CASSWTGGTGELFF.

This clonotype was counted many times. The chain combines TRBV7-8 with TRBJ1-4; unclear D gene. V gave up 2 bases and J gave up 10 bases, with 5 bases separating them. CDR1 is SGHVS and CDR2 is FQNEAQ in the germline V gene. The CDR3 runs to 11 residues. CDR3: CASSLMGKLFF. CDR3 DNA sequence: TGTGCCAGCAGCTTAATGGGAAAACTGTTTTTT.

This clonotype was seen repeatedly, ten times or more. The chain employs TRBV12-3 or TRBV12-4 and TRBJ2-1; 7 bases align to TRBD2. This CDR3 comprises 14 residues. The V gene end was trimmed by 7 bases and the J gene end by 9 bases; junction bases not matched to a gene: 12. The CDR3 here is CASKPGGQRTEQFF. The CDR3 DNA follows: TGTGCCAGCAAACCGGGAGGTCAGAGGACTGAGCAGTTCTTC.

The V and J genes are TRBV12-3 or TRBV12-4 and TRBJ2-5; D is unclear. The CDR3 length is 12 residues. The germline V and J ends were trimmed by 8 bases and 2 bases, with 9 bases remaining between them. CDR3: CASCRVQETQYF. CDR3 DNA sequence: TGTGCCAGCTGCCGCGTTCAAGAGACCCAGTACTTC.

The chain links TRBV5-1 to TRBJ1-1; D is unresolved. The germline gives CDR1 SGHRS, CDR2 YFSETQ. This CDR3 spans 14 amino acids. Trimming removed 6 bases at V and 4 bases at J, with 16 bases between. The CDR3 protein is CASTREGTFTEAFF. CDR3 bases: TGCGCCAGCACCCGGGAGGGTACCTTCACTGAAGCTTTCTTT.

This clonotype appeared many times. The chain is built from TRBV2 and TRBJ1-5; D remains ambiguous. The V end was cut by 2 bases, the J end by 4 bases, with 12 bases between. The germline CDR1 and CDR2 sequences are SNHLY and FYNNEI. This CDR3 region has 15 residues. This CDR3 reads CASSERAGLNQPQHF. In DNA, the CDR3 is TGTGCCAGCAGTGAAAGGGCAGGACTGAATCAGCCCCAGCATTTT.

This clonotype came up many times. The chain uses TRBV29-1 and TRBJ1-4, with D possibly matching TRBD1 (5 bases). Germline CDR1 reads SQVTM; CDR2 reads ANQGSEA. V lost 3 bases and J 8 bases, leaving 10 bases between the germline ends. This CDR3 has 12 residues. CDR3 sequence: CSVDPQGEKLFF. The CDR3 DNA sequence: TGCAGCGTTGATCCCCAGGGAGAAAAACTGTTTTTT.

This clonotype was recorded at least ten times. This chain uses TRBV6-5 with TRBJ1-5; perhaps TRBD1 as D (6 bases). V was clipped by 6 bases and J by 7 bases, with 19 bases between them. Germline V gene sequence: CDR1 MNHEY, CDR2 SVGAGI. CDR3 length: 15 amino acids. The DNA of the CDR3 is TGTGCCAGCAGGTTAACCCAGGGGACGTTCCAGCCCCAGCATTTT. Its protein is CASRLTQGTFQPQHF.

There are a few counts of this clonotype. The chain combines TRBV10-3 with TRBJ1-2; 7 bases are shared with TRBD1. The CDR3 is 15 residues long. From germline, CDR1 is ENHRY and CDR2 SYGVKD. Trimming at V came to 2 bases and at J to 4 bases, leaving 7 bases not matched to a gene. The CDR3 loop reads CAISERRDSTYGYTF. CDR3 bases: TGTGCCATCAGTGAGAGACGGGACAGTACCTATGGCTACACCTTC.

This clonotype was recorded many times. The gene calls are TRBV9 and TRBJ2-1; weak D call: TRBD2 (5 bases). From germline, CDR1 is SGDLS and CDR2 YYNGEE. The V end was cut by 0 bases, the J end by 5 bases, with 9 bases between. This CDR3 region has 14 residues. The CDR3 bases are TGTGCCAGCAGCGTAGGATGGACTGACAATGAGCAGTTCTTC. Its protein product is CASSVGWTDNEQFF.

This clonotype was picked up many times. The chain employs TRBV10-3 and TRBJ2-1; 10 bases match TRBD2. Germline V lookup: CDR1 ENHRY, CDR2 SYGVKD. Losses at the gene ends were 4 bases for V and 7 bases for J; bases not matched to a gene: 4. This CDR3 has 14 residues. This CDR3 reads CAISGSGGANEQFF. In DNA, the CDR3 is TGTGCCATCAGTGGCAGCGGGGGGGCAAATGAGCAGTTCTTC.

This clonotype has ten or more counts. J is TRBJ1-6 and V is TRBV30, with D perhaps matching TRBD1 (6 bases). V was shortened by 3 bases and J by 6 bases, with 9 bases between the two germline ends. Germline V gene data show CDR1 as GTSNPN and CDR2 as SVGIG (reference sequence). The CDR3 has 13 residues. In DNA, the CDR3 is TGTGCCTGGAGAACAGGGAGTAATTCACCCCTCCACTTT. Its protein is CAWRTGSNSPLHF.

This clonotype was seen at least ten times. The rearrangement links TRBV23-1 to TRBJ2-4; weak D call: TRBD2 (7 bases). TRBV23-1 is an ORF, with its function uncertain. Trimming took off 0 bases at V and 6 bases at J, with 12 bases between the two ends. The CDR3 is 15 residues long. CDR3 amino acids: CASSQSRGGGNIQYF. In DNA, the CDR3 is TGCGCCAGCAGTCAATCGAGAGGGGGGGGAAACATTCAGTACTTC.

This clonotype was counted ten times or more. V and J are TRBV5-1 and TRBJ2-7, with D uncertain. Trimming removed 5 bases at V and 1 base at J, with 7 bases between. The CDR3 covers 12 residues. Germline V lookup: CDR1 SGHRS, CDR2 YFSETQ. CDR3 in amino acids: CASSGGSYEQYF. The CDR3 DNA follows: TGCGCCAGCAGTGGTGGGTCCTACGAGCAGTACTTC.

This clonotype was seen repeatedly, ten times or more. The V gene is TRBV10-3, the J gene TRBJ1-6, with D possibly being TRBD1 (6 bases). The CDR3 is 16 amino acids. The V end lost 3 bases, the J end lost 8 bases, and 17 bases lay between the germline ends. The V gene's germline CDR1 is ENHRY and CDR2 SYGVKD. The CDR3, as DNA: TGTGCCATCAGTGAACCGATCGGTCAGGGGTATTCACCCCTCCACTTT. Its translation: CAISEPIGQGYSPLHF.

For this clonotype: A much larger clone lies a single base off, so this may be a read error. This chain links TRBV6-2 or TRBV6-3 with TRBJ2-3, with 7 bases identical to TRBD1. This CDR3 has 15 amino acids. The germline gives CDR1 MNHEY, CDR2 SVGEGT. This CDR3 is CASSRPGQSTNTQYF. For the CDR3, the DNA is TGTGCCAGCAGCCGCCCGGGACAGAGCACAAATACGCAGTATTTT.

This clonotype was counted ten times or more. The rearrangement joins TRBV2 to TRBJ1-4; no firm D call. CDR3 size: 14 residues. The germline V gene encodes CDR1 SNHLY and CDR2 FYNNEI. V lost 4 bases, J lost 7 bases, and 13 bases lay in between. The CDR3 sequence: CASSGGPSGEKLFF. CDR3 nucleotides: TGTGCCAGCAGTGGCGGGCCGTCGGGTGAAAAACTGTTTTTT.

The sample holds many counts of this clonotype. The genes are TRBV11-2 and TRBJ2-7; 11 nucleotides agree with TRBD2. The trim removed 3 bases at V and 4 bases at J, leaving 2 bases unmatched. The length of the CDR3 is 14 residues. Germline lookup yields CDR1 SGHAT and CDR2 FQNNGV. This chain's CDR3 is CASSFGTSGYEQYF. CDR3 nucleotide sequence: TGTGCCAGCAGCTTCGGGACTAGCGGTTACGAGCAGTACTTC.